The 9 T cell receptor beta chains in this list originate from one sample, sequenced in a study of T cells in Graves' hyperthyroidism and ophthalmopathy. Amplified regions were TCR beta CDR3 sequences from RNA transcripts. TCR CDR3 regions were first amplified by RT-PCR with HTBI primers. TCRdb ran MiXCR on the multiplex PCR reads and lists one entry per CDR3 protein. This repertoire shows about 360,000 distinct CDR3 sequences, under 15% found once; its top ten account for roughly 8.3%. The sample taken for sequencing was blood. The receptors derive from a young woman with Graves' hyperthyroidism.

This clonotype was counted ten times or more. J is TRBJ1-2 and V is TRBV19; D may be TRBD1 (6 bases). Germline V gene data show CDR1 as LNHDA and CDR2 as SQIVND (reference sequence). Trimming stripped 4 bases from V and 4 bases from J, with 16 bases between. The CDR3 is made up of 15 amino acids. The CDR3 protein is CASSTLQGTVYGYTF. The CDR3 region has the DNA TGTGCCAGTAGTACCCTACAGGGAACAGTCTATGGCTACACCTTC. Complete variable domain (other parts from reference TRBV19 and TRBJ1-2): DGGITQSPKYLFRKEGQNVTLSCEQNLNHDAMYWYRQDPGQGLRLIYYSQIVNDFQKGDIAEGYSVSREKKESFPLTVTSAQKNPTAFYLCASSTLQGTVYGYTFGSGTRLTVV.

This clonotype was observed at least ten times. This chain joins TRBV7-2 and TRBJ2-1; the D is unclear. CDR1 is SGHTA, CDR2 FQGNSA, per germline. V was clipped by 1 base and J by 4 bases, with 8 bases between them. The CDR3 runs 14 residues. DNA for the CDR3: TGTGCCAGCAGCTTAGGGTATGCGTACAATGAGCAGTTCTTC. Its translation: CASSLGYAYNEQFF. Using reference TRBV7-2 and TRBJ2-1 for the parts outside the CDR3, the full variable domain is GAGVSQSPSNKVTEKGKDVELRCDPISGHTALYWYRQSLGQGLEFLIYFQGNSAPDKSGLPSDRFSAERTGGSVSTLTIQRTQQEDSAVYLCASSLGYAYNEQFFGPGTRLTVL.

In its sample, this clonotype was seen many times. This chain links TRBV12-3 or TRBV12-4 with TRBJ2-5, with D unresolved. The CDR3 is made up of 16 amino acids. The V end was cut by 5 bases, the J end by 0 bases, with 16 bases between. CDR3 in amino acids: CASSPTEPLYQETQYF. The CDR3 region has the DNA TGTGCCAGCAGTCCGACGGAACCTTTGTACCAAGAGACCCAGTACTTC.

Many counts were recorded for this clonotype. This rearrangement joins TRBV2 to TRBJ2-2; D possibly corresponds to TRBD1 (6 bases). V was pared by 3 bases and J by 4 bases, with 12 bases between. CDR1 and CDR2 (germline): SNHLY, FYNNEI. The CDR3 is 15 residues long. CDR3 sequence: CASSDAGQFTGELFF. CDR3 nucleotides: TGTGCCAGCAGTGACGCCGGACAGTTCACCGGGGAGCTGTTTTTT.

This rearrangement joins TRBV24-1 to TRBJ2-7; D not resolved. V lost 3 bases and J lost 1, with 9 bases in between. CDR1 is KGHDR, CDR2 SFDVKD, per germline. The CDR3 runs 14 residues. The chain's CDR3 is CATSDRDTSYEQYF. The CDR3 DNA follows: TGTGCCACCAGTGATCGAGACACGTCCTACGAGCAGTACTTC.

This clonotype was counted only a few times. The CDR3 bases are TGCGCCAGCAGCCAGGGACAGGGGAGGGTCACCGGGGAGCTGTTTTTT. This encodes CASSQGQGRVTGELFF. V and J are TRBV4-3 and TRBJ2-2, with 10 nucleotides matching TRBD1. In germline, CDR1 is LGHNA, CDR2 YSLEER. V trimming: 3 bases; J trimming: 4 bases; junction bases outside the gene matches: 5. The CDR3 covers 16 residues.

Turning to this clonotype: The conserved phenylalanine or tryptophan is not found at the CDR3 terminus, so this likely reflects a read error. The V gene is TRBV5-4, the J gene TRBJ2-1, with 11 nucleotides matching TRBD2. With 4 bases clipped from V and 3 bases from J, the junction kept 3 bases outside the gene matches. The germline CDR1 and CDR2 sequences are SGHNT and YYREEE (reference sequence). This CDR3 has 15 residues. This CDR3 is CASSTLAGDYNEQFL. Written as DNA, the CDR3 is TGTGCCAGCAGCACACTAGCGGGGGACTACAATGAGCAGTTCCTC.

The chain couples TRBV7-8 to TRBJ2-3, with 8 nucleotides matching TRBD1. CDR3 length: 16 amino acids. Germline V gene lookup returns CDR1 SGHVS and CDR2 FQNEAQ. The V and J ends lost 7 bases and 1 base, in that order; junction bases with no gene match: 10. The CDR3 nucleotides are TGTGCCAGCACTGCCTCTCGGGACAGGCGCACAGATACGCAGTATTTT. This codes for CASTASRDRRTDTQYF. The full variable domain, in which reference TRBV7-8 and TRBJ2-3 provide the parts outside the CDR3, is GAGVSQSPRYKVAKRGQDVALRCDPISGHVSLFWYQQALGQGPEFLTYFQNEAQLDKSGLPSDRFFAERPEGSVSTLKIQRTQQEDSAVYLCASTASRDRRTDTQYFGPGTRLTVL.

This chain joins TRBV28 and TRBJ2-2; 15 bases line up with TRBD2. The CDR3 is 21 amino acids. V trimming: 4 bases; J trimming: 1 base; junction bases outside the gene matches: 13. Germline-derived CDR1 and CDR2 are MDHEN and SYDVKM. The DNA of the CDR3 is TGTGCCAGCAGTTCCCTTCCCGGGACTAGCGGGGGGCCTTGGAACACCGGGGAGCTGTTTTTT. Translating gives CASSSLPGTSGGPWNTGELFF.